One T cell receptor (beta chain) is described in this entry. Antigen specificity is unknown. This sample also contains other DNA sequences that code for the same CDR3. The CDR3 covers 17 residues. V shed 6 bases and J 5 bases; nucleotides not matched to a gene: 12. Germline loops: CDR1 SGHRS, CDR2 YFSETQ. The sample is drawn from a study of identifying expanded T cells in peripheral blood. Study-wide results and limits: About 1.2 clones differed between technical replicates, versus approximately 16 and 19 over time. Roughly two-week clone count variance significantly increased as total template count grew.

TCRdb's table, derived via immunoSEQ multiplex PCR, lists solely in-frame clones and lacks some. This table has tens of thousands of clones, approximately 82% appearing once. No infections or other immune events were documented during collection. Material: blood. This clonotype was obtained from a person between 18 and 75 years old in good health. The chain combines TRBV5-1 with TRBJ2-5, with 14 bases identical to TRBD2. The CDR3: CASTKRLAGGRGETQYF. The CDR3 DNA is TGCGCCAGCACTAAAAGACTAGCGGGGGGGCGAGGGGAGACCCAGTACTTC.